This TCR beta chain was sequenced for a study of blood T cell repertoires in COVID-19. Profiling relied on immunoSEQ multiplex PCR, and the TCRdb table lists in-frame clones only, not all of them. The sample holds 250,000 to 300,000 clones, approximately 86% seen once. In germline, CDR1 is LGHDT, CDR2 YNNKEL (reference sequence). The CDR3 is 16 residues long. V dropped 3 bases and J dropped 0; count of bases not matched to a gene: 2. The J gene is TRBJ2-1, the V gene TRBV3-1 (or the pseudogene TRBV3-2); 10 positions agree with TRBD2. Sequenced input: PBMCs or T cells enriched from blood (not recorded which). The TCR sequence derives from a woman aged 25 to 39 who had recovered from COVID-19. CDR3 nucleotides: TGTGCCAGCAGCCACCAGCGGGGGGGCTCCTACAATGAGCAGTTCTTC. The encoded protein is CASSHQRGGSYNEQFF.